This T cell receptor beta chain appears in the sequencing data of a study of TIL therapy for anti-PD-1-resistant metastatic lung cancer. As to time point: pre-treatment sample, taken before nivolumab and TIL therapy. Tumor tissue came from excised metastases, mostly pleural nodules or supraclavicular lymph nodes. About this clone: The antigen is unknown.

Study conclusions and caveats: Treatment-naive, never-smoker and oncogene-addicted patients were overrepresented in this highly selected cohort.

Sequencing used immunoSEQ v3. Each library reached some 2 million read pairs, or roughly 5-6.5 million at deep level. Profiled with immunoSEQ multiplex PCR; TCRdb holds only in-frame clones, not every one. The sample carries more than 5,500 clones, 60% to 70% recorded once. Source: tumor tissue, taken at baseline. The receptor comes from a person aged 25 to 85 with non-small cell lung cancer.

The CDR3 nucleotides read TGTGCCAGCAGCCAGGGATTTTACAATGAGCAGTTCTTC. This codes for CASSQGFYNEQFF. The chain recombines TRBV14 with TRBJ2-1; D is ambiguous. The CDR3 spans 13 residues. Trimming removed 3 bases at V and 4 bases at J, with 7 bases between. CDR1 and CDR2 from the germline V gene are SGHDN and FVKESK.